The rows below give T cell receptor beta chains drawn from one sample of a study of T cell repertoires in cytomegalovirus infection. No antigen has been identified for these receptors. TCRdb passed the reads through MiXCR, listing each CDR3 protein once. The sample shows under 150,000 distinct CDR3 sequences, roughly a quarter of them seen only once. The sample comprised PBMCs, sequenced either directly or after in vitro stimulation (not recorded which). Every receptor here comes from a human donor in good health (CMV status not recorded). Some clones in this sample may be carry-over from other donors' samples. The CDR3 runs from the conserved cysteine through the conserved F or W. A D gene is named only where the DNA matches it firmly. Part of the rows lack a size; the others show once, few, many or a class for expanded clones.

TRBJ2-1,TRBV6-6,TRBD2,few,TGTGCCAGCACCGGGACTAGCACGGGCAATGAGCAGTTCTTC,CASTGTSTGNEQFF
TRBJ2-2,TRBV19,TRBD2,.,TGTGCCAGTAGACTAGCGGGAGGGCCGAGCACCGGGGAGCTGTTTTTT,CASRLAGGPSTGELFF
TRBJ2-7,TRBV27,.,.,TGTGCCAGCAGCCCTTACCCCTACGAGCAGTACTTC,CASSPYPYEQYF
TRBJ2-3,TRBV12-3/TRBV12-4,.,.,TGTGCCAGCAGTTTGGAGATTCCAGATACGCAGTATTTT,CASSLEIPDTQYF
TRBJ2-1,TRBV28,TRBD2,.,TGTGCCAGCAGGGGTGTCGCCGAACTAGCGGGAGCTCGCAATGAGCAGTTCTTC,CASRGVAELAGARNEQFF
TRBJ2-2,TRBV29-1,.,.,TGCAGCGTTGAAAAAGGAAATGAAACCGGGGAGCTGTTTTTT,CSVEKGNETGELFF
TRBJ2-7,TRBV4-1,.,few,TGCGCCAGCAGCCAAGAGGTGGAATCCCCCTACGAGCAGTACTTC,CASSQEVESPYEQYF
TRBJ1-2,TRBV10-3,.,.,TGTGCCATCAGTGAGTCGGGAAACACATGTACCTTC,CAISESGNTCTF
TRBJ2-1,TRBV5-1,.,few,TGCGCCAGCAGCTTCGAGGGGGGCAATGAGCAGTTCTTC,CASSFEGGNEQFF
TRBJ2-2,TRBV29-1,.,few,TGCAGCGTTAAGGCACAGAACACCGGGGAGCTGTTTTTT,CSVKAQNTGELFF